This TCR beta chain derives from a study of tissue T cells after allogeneic stem cell transplantation. Sequencing was performed with immunoSEQ multiplex PCR; in TCRdb, only in-frame clones are kept and a portion is missing. The profile shows a few thousand clones, approximately 64% of them singletons. Per germline, CDR1 SGHSA and CDR2 FRNQAP. Trimming took off 1 base at V and 2 bases at J, with 12 bases between the two ends. This CDR3 region has 17 residues. This clone has a single count. Gene names denote mouse genes. The CDR3 end falls 1 residue outside the read, so it is completed with the germline J gene.

Sequencing was carried out using gut tissue. This TCR was sampled from a female BALB/c mouse in good health. For this strain, the MHC haplotype corresponds to H2-d. The V gene is TRBV16, the J gene TRBJ1-6; D not resolved. TRBJ1-6 is assigned to the ORF class and has an uncertain function. The CDR3 loop is CASSLVRSLPYNSPLYF. The CDR3 DNA, read in part, is TGTGCAAGCAGCTTAGTCAGAAGCCTTCCCTATAATTCGCCCCTCTAC.